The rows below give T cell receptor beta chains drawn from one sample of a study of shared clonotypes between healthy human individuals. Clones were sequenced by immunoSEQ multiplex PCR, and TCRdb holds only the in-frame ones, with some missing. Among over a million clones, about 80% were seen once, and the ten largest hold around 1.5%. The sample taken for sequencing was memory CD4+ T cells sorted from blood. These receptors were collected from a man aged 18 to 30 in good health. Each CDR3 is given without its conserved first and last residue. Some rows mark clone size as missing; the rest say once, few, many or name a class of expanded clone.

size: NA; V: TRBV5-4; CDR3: ASAWGGAETQY
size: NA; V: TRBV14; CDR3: ASSQDSGRGQY
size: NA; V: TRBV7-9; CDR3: ASSRDRLYEQY
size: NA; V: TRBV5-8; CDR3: ASSPGKGVQETQY
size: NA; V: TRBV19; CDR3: ASSIAPGRRISSYNSPLH
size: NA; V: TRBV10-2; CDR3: ASSAGPWDSNYGYT
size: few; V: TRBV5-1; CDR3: ASSLDGSGNTIY
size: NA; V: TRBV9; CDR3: ASSVRGANTGELF
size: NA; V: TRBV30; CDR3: AWSVNTGGSGANVLT
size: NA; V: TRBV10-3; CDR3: AISVGIASSYEQY
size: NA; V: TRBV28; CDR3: ASSLLGNNEKLF
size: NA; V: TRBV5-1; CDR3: ASSLIGAGGSYEQY
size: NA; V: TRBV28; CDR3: ASSTLQNTIY
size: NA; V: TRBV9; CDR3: ASSVGKGGGAYETQY
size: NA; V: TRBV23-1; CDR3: ASSIIEQY
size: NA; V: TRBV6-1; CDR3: ASSEGAAKGPPLH
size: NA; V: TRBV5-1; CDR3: ASSLDQKETQY
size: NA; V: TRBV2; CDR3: ASKITATYEQY
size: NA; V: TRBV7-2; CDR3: ASSRGLAGPQETQY
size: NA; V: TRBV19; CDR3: ATRQVYGYT